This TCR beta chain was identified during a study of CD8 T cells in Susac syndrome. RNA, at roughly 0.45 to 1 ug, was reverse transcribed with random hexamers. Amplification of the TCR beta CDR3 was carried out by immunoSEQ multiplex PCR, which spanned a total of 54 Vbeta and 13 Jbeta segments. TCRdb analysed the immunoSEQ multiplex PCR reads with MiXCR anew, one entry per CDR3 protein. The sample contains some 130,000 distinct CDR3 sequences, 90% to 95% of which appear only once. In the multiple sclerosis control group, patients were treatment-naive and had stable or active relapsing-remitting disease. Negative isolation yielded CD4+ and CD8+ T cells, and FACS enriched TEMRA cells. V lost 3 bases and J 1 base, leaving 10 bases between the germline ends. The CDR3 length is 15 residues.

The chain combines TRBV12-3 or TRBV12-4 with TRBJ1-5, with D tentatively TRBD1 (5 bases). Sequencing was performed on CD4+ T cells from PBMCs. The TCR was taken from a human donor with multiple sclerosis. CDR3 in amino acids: CASSFLRGSNQPQHF. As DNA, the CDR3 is TGTGCCAGCAGTTTTTTGCGGGGGAGCAATCAGCCCCAGCATTTT.